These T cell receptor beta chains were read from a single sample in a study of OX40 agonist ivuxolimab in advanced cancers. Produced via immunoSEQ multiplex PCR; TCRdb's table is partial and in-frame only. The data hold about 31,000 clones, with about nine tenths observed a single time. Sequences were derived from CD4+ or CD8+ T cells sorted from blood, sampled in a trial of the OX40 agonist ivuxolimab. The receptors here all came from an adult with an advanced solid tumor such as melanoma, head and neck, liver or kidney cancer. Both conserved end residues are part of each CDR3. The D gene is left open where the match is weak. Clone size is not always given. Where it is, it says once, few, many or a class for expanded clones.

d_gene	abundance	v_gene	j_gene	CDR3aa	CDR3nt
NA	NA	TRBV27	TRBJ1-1	CASSFSVMNTEAFF	TGTGCCAGCAGTTTTAGCGTCATGAACACTGAAGCTTTCTTT
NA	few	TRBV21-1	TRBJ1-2	CASSTTDNYGYTF	TGTGCCAGCAGCACGACGGATAACTATGGCTACACCTTC
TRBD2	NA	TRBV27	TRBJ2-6	CASSSTDLAGGLGANVLTF	TGTGCCAGCAGTTCCACCGACTTGGCGGGGGGGCTCGGGGCCAACGTCCTGACTTTC
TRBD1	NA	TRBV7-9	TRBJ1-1	CASSLAGTGGDEAFF	TGTGCCAGCAGCTTAGCCGGGACAGGGGGTGATGAAGCTTTCTTT
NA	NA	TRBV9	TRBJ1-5	CASSVEAGQPQHF	TGTGCCAGCAGCGTAGAAGCAGGCCAGCCCCAGCATTTT
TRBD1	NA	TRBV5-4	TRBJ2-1	CASSLGDRVLDEQFF	TGTGCCAGCAGCTTGGGGGACAGGGTTCTTGATGAGCAGTTCTTC
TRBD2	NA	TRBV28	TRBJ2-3	CASIRVGGGTDTQYF	TGTGCCAGCATAAGAGTGGGGGGGGGCACAGATACGCAGTATTTT
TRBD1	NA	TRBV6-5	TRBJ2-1	CASTFSGTGYNEQFF	TGTGCCAGCACCTTCTCCGGGACAGGATACAATGAGCAGTTCTTC
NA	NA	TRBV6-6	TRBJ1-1	CASSYSFGANTEAFF	TGTGCCAGCAGTTACTCCTTTGGGGCGAACACTGAAGCTTTCTTT
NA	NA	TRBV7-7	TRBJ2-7	CASSLAIRGEQYF	TGTGCTAGCAGCTTAGCTATCAGGGGCGAGCAGTACTTC
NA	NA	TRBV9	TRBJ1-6	CASSGQGYSPLHF	TGTGCCAGCAGCGGCCAGGGGTACTCACCCCTCCACTTT
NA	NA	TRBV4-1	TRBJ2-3	CASSQVGPAGTTDTQYF	TGCGCCAGCAGCCAAGTCGGGCCAGCCGGGACCACAGATACGCAGTATTTT
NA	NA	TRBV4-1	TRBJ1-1	CASTSLGVNTEAFF	TGCGCCAGCACCTCGCTAGGCGTTAACACTGAAGCTTTCTTT
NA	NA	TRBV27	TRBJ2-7	CASSLLARHEQYF	TGTGCCAGCAGTTTACTAGCTAGGCACGAGCAGTACTTC
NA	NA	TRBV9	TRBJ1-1	CASSRNKGLNTEAFF	TGTGCCAGCAGCCGTAATAAGGGGCTAAACACTGAAGCTTTCTTT
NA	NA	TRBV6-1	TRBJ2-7	CASSGPFEQYF	TGTGCCAGCAGCGGGCCATTCGAGCAGTACTTC
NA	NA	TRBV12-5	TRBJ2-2	CASGLVSGGDTGELFF	TGTGCTAGTGGTTTGGTTTCAGGTGGCGACACCGGGGAGCTGTTTTTT
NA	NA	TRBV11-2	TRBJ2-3	CASSLERGRGIRDTQYF	TGTGCCAGCAGCTTAGAGCGGGGGCGCGGAATTAGGGATACGCAGTATTTT
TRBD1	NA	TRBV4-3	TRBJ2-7	CASSQGRTGPLEQYF	TGCGCCAGCAGCCAAGGTCGGACAGGCCCCCTCGAGCAGTACTTC
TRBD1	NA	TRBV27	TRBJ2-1	CASSSGQNSYNEQFF	TGTGCCAGCAGTTCGGGACAGAATTCCTACAATGAGCAGTTCTTC
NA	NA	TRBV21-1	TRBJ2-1	CASSKAYSGTGGGYNEQFF	TGTGCCAGCAGCAAAGCATATTCCGGGACAGGTGGGGGGTACAATGAGCAGTTCTTC
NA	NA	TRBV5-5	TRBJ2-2	CASSLYPGAGELFF	TGTGCCAGCAGCTTGTACCCTGGAGCCGGGGAGCTGTTTTTT
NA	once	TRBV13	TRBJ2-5	CASSLGGQETQYF	TGTGCCAGCAGCTTAGGAGGGCAAGAGACCCAGTACTTC
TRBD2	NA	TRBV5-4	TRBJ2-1	CASSLGLAGGNEQFF	TGTGCCAGCAGCTTGGGACTAGCGGGGGGGAATGAGCAGTTCTTC
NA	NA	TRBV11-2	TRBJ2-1	CASLSGSRGGGEQFF	TGTGCCAGCCTGTCGGGGTCTCGTGGAGGTGGTGAGCAGTTCTTC
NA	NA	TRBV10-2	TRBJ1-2	CARSGLDGYTF	TGCGCCAGATCAGGTTTGGACGGCTACACCTTC
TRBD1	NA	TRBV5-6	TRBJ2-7	CASSTGQGPYEQYF	TGTGCCAGCAGTACCGGACAGGGCCCCTACGAGCAGTACTTC
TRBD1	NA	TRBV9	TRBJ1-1	CASSVSGQGGAFF	TGTGCCAGCAGCGTGTCCGGACAGGGGGGCGCTTTCTTT
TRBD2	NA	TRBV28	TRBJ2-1	CASSLVLAGVGSYNEQFF	TGTGCCAGCAGTTTAGTACTAGCGGGAGTTGGGTCCTACAATGAGCAGTTCTTC
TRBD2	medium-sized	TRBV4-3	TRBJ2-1	CASSQGTSGLSSYNEQFF	TGCGCCAGCAGCCAAGGGACTAGCGGGCTTAGCTCCTACAATGAGCAGTTCTTC
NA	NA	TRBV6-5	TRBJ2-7	CASSYSRSGGSFEQYF	TGTGCCAGCAGTTACTCGAGGTCAGGGGGGAGTTTCGAGCAGTACTTC
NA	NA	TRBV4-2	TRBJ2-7	CASSQDRQGLLEQYF	TGTGCCAGCAGCCAAGATCGGCAGGGGCTCCTGGAGCAGTACTTC
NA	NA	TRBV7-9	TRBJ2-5	CASSLGAQETQYF	TGTGCCAGCAGCTTAGGGGCCCAAGAGACCCAGTACTTC
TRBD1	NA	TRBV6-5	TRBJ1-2	CASSYRTGKGDGYTF	TGTGCCAGCAGTTACAGGACAGGGAAGGGGGATGGCTACACCTTC
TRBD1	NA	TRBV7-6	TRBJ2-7	CASSFGDSEQYF	TGTGCCAGCAGCTTCGGGGACAGCGAGCAGTACTTC
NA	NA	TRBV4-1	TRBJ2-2	CASSQDVGAGGELFF	TGCGCCAGCAGCCAAGATGTGGGGGCTGGCGGGGAGCTGTTTTTT
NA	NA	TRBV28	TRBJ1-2	CASQPRGNTYTF	TGTGCCAGCCAACCCCGGGGGAACACCTACACCTTC
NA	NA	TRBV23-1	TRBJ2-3	CASSHVGGNTDTQYF	TGCGCCAGCAGTCACGTCGGGGGAAACACAGATACGCAGTATTTT
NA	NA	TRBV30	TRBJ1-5	CAYRGGGSNQPQHF	TGTGCCTATCGGGGGGGAGGAAGCAATCAGCCCCAGCATTTT
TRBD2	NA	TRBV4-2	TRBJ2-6	CASSQDLNPGEGSGANVLTF	TGTGCCAGCAGCCAAGATCTTAATCCCGGGGAGGGCTCTGGGGCCAACGTCCTGACTTTC
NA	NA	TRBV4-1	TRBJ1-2	CASSDGGSSYGYTF	TGCGCCAGCAGCGATGGAGGCTCTTCCTATGGCTACACCTTC
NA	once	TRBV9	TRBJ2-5	CASSSNRESGSETQYF	TGTGCCAGCAGCTCAAACAGGGAGAGCGGTTCCGAGACCCAGTACTTC
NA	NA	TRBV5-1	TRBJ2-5	CASSFRGGPQETQYF	TGCGCCAGCAGCTTCCGCGGGGGCCCTCAAGAGACCCAGTACTTC
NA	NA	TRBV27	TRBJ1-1	CASSLGVRNTEAFF	TGTGCCAGCAGTTTAGGGGTGAGGAACACTGAAGCTTTCTTT
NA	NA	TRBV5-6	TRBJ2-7	CASSSTIRYEQYF	TGTGCCAGCAGCTCGACTATACGATACGAGCAGTACTTC